Sequencing of this T cell receptor beta chain was carried out in a study of blood T cells in healthy people across ages. Combining a sample-barcoded 5' primer with a J-beta primer mix, a second PCR ran for about 6 to 11 cycles. TCRdb recomputed calls from the 5' RACE reads with MiXCR, one row per CDR3 protein. The top ten clones hold about a quarter of a sample with 780,000 or so distinct CDR3 sequences, approximately 53% of them seen once. This clonotype was seen only a few times. The receptor was isolated from a middle-aged man in good health. The sample consisted of blood.

CDR3 coding DNA: TGCGCCAGCAGCCAAGAAGGGAAAAGGACCGACGAGCAGTACTTC. Translated, it gives CASSQEGKRTDEQYF. The genes are TRBV4-1 and TRBJ2-7; D gene unclear. V shed 0 bases and J shed 5 bases, with 14 bases lying between them. This CDR3 region has 15 residues. The germline CDR1 and CDR2 sequences are MGHRA and YSYEKL.